This TCR beta chain was captured in a study of cytomegalovirus exposure and HLA in healthy donors. General study points: HLA alleles were associated with 16,951 TCR beta sequences in a later analysis at 0.05 false discovery rate. In a later analysis, V- and J-gene trimming of beta chains associated with a DCLRE1C missense variant, replicated independently.

The PCR ran on 60 Vbeta and 13 Jbeta primers. Sequencing was performed with immunoSEQ multiplex PCR; in TCRdb, only in-frame clones are kept and a portion is missing. The sample records some 55,000 clones, just under 85% being singletons. This clone was detected only once. Antigen unknown. This CDR3 is built from 13 residues. From germline, CDR1 is SGHRS and CDR2 YFSETQ. The V and J ends lost 3 bases and 2 bases, in that order; junction bases with no gene match: 1. The material sequenced was PBMCs. J is TRBJ1-2 and V is TRBV5-1, with 7 bases aligning to TRBD1. The TCR was taken from a man aged 35 to 55 in good health and CMV-seronegative. The CDR3 region is CASSSQGNYGYTF. CDR3 bases: TGCGCCAGCAGCTCACAGGGGAACTATGGCTACACCTTC. Full variable domain (outside the CDR3, taken from reference TRBV5-1 and TRBJ1-2): KAGVTQTPRYLIKTRGQQVTLSCSPISGHRSVSWYQQTPGQGLQFLFEYFSETQRNKGNFPGRFSGRQFSNSRSEMNVSTLELGDSALYLCASSSQGNYGYTFGSGTRLTVV.